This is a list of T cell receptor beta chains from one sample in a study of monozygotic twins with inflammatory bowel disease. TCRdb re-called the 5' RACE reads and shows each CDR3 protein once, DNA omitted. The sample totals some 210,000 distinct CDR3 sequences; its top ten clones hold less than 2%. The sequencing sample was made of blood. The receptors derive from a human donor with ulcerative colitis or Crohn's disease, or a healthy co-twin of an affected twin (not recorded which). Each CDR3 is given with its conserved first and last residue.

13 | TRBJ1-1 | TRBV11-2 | CASSPRKNTEAFF
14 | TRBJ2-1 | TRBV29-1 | CSVAGQPQHNEQFF
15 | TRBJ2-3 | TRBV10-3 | CAISAGQTYTDTQYF
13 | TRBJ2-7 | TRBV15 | CATSSAGFREQYF
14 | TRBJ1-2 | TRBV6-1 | CASARLRANYGYTF
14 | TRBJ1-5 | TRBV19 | CASARQGTGQPQHF
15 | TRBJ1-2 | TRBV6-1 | CASSEAIGRVYGYTF
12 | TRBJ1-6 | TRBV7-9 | CASSSGNSPLHF
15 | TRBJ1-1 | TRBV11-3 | CANSLGRGRGTEAFF
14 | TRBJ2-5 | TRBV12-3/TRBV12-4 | CASSPRDSQETQYF
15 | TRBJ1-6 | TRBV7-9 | CASSSVDSSNSPLHF
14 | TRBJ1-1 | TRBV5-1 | CASSLAGRGTEAFF
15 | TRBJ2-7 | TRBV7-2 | CASSFSQGSSYEQYF
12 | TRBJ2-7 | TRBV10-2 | CASSGGGFEQYF
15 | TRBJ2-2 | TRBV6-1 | CASRRGPTNTGELFF
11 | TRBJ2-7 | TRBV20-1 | CSARRRDEQYF
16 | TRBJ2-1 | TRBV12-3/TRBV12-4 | CASSLGLAGKYNEQFF
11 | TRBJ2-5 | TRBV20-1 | CSASLGAGQYF
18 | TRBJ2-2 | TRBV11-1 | CASSLAGTGGSNTGELFF
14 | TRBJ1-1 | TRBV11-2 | CASMFAPENTEAFF
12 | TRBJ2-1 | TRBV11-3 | CASSGRGNEQFF
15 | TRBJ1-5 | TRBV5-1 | CASSPIDSTNQPQHF
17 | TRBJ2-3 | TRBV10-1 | CASSDGFGTGGADTQYF
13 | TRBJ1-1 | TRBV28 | CASSFDVGTEAFF
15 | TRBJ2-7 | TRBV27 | CASRRAGQGIYEQYF
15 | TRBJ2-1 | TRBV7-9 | CASSYNLPGYNEQFF
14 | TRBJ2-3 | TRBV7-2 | CASSLEWGTDTQYF
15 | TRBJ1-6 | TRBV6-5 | CASSYDGPPNSPLHF
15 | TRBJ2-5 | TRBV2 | CASSEMDGGLETQYF
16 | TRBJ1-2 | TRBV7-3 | CASSAGGTGPNYGYTF
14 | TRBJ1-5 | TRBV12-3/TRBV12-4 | CASTRDGRGEPQHF
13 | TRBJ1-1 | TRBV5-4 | CASSLGPNTKAFF
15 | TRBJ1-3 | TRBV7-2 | CASRSDRGPGNTIYF
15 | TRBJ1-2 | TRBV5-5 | CASSLDIWGLDGYTF
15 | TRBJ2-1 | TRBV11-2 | CASSLSVGSYNEQFF
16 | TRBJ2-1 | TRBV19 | CASISRGHRGNNEQFF
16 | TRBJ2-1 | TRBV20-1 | CSASPRGGAWYNEQFF
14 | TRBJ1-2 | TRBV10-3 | CAIIADRGTYGYTF
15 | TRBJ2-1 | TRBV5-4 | CASSSPGTAYNEQFF
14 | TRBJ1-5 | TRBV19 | CASSPRSKDQPQHF
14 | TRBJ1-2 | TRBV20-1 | CSARGAGAAYGYTF
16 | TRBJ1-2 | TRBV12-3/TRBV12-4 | CASSASHRSPSYGYTF
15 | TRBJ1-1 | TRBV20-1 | CSAGALDRVRTEAFF
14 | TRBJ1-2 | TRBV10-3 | CAISLGQGNYGYTF
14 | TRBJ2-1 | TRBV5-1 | CASSSGTSGVEQFF
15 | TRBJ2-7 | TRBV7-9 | CASSSVGPEGYEQYF
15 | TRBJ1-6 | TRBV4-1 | CASSQARAGDSPLHF
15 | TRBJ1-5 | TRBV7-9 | CASSLGDAANQPQHF
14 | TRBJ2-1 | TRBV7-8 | CASSQLGSGGEQFF
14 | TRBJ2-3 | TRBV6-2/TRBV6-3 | CASSYNASPDTQYF